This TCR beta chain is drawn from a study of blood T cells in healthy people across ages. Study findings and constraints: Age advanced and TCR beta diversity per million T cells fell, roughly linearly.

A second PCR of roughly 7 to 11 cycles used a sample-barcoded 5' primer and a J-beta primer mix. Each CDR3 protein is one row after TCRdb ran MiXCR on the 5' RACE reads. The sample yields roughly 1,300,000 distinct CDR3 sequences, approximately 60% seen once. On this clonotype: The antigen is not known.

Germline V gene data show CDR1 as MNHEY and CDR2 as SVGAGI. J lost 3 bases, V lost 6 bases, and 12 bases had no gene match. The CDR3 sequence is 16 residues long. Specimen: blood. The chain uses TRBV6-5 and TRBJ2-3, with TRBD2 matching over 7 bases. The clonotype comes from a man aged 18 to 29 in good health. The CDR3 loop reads CASRRWGEGGTDTQYF. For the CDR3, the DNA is TGTGCCAGCAGGCGCTGGGGGGAGGGAGGGACAGATACGCAGTATTTT.